The rows below give T cell receptor beta chains drawn from one sample of a study of blood T cell repertoires in COVID-19. This table comes from immunoSEQ multiplex PCR, and its TCRdb copy is limited to in-frame clones, with some not included. Here the sample spans fewer than 250,000 clones, roughly 85% being singletons. The specimen sequenced was PBMCs or T cells enriched from blood (not recorded which). The origin of the receptors is a woman aged 50 to 60 with acute COVID-19. Each CDR3 is given without its conserved first and last residue. The order of the fields is CDR3 protein, V gene, J gene.

CDR3 protein: ASGVGAKNTEAF; V gene: TRBV6-5; J gene: TRBJ1-1
CDR3 protein: ASSGTSGRSYEQY; V gene: TRBV5-4; J gene: TRBJ2-7
CDR3 protein: ASSQGPGQGTDTEAF; V gene: TRBV3-1/TRBV3-2; J gene: TRBJ1-1
CDR3 protein: ASSSPTGHLH; V gene: TRBV28; J gene: TRBJ1-6
CDR3 protein: ASSPGKTSGRETQY; V gene: TRBV19; J gene: TRBJ2-5
CDR3 protein: ASSLTHTTYNEQF; V gene: TRBV11-2; J gene: TRBJ2-1
CDR3 protein: ASIQIRDRAGNTEAF; V gene: TRBV7-9; J gene: TRBJ1-1
CDR3 protein: AISEIRGSSSYEQY; V gene: TRBV10-3; J gene: TRBJ2-7
CDR3 protein: ASGRLMNTEAF; V gene: TRBV12-5; J gene: TRBJ1-1
CDR3 protein: AISGTGEGYEQY; V gene: TRBV10-3; J gene: TRBJ2-7
CDR3 protein: ASSQEIQGVAEAF; V gene: TRBV4-3; J gene: TRBJ1-1
CDR3 protein: ASRPDRTNQPQH; V gene: TRBV5-1; J gene: TRBJ1-5
CDR3 protein: ASSSGQGGLYEQY; V gene: TRBV9; J gene: TRBJ2-7
CDR3 protein: ASSRQGDRQPQH; V gene: TRBV6-2/TRBV6-3; J gene: TRBJ1-5
CDR3 protein: ASSYSRDTQY; V gene: TRBV6-5; J gene: TRBJ2-3
CDR3 protein: ASSVGAGGDIQY; V gene: TRBV9; J gene: TRBJ2-4
CDR3 protein: ASSLERSYGYT; V gene: TRBV5-1; J gene: TRBJ1-2
CDR3 protein: ASSIARGQPSNQPQH; V gene: TRBV19; J gene: TRBJ1-5
CDR3 protein: AWCLAGSNQPQH; V gene: TRBV30; J gene: TRBJ1-5
CDR3 protein: ASSHRGSHGYT; V gene: TRBV4-2; J gene: TRBJ1-2
CDR3 protein: ASSQGAGESRTAYT; V gene: TRBV4-1; J gene: TRBJ1-2
CDR3 protein: AWTPGQETQY; V gene: TRBV30; J gene: TRBJ2-5